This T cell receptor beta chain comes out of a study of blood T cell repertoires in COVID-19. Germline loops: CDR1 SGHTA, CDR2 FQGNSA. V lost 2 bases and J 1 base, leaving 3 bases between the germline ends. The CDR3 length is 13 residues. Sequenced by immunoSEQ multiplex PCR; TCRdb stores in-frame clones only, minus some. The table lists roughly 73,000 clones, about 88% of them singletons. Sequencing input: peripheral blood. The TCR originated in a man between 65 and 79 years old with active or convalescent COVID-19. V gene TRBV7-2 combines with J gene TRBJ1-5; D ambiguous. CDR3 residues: CASSLQSNQPQHF. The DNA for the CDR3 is TGTGCCAGCAGCTTACAGAGCAATCAGCCCCAGCATTTT.